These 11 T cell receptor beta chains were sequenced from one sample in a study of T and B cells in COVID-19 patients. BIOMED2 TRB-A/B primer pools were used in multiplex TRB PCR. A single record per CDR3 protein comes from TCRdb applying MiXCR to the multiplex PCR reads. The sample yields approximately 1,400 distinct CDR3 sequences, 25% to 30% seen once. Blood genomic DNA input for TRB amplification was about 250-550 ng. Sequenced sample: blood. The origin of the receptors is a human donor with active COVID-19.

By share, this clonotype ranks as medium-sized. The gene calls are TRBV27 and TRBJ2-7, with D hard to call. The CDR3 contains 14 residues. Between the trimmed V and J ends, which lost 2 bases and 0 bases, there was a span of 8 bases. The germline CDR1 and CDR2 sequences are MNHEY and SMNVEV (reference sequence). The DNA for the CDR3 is TGTGCCAGCAGTTTAGGGGTGCTCTCCTACGAGCAGTACTTC. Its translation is CASSLGVLSYEQYF.

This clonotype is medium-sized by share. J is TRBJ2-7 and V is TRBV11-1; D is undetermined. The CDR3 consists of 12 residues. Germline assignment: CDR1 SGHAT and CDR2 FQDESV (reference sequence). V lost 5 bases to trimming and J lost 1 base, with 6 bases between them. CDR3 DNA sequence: TGTGCCAGCAGCCCCAGTTCCTACGAGCAGTACTTC. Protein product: CASSPSSYEQYF.

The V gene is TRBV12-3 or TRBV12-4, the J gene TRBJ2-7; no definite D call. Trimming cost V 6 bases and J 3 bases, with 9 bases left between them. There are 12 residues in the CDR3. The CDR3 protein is CASSPGIYEQYF. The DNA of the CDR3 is TGTGCCAGCAGCCCAGGTATCTACGAGCAGTACTTC.

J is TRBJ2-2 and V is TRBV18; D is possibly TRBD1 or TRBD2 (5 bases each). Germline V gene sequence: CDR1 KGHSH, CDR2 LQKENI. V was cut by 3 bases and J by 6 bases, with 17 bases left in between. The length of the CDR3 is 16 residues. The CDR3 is CASSPGASRQSGELFF. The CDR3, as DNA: TGTGCCAGCTCACCCGGGGCTAGCCGTCAGTCCGGGGAGCTGTTTTTT.

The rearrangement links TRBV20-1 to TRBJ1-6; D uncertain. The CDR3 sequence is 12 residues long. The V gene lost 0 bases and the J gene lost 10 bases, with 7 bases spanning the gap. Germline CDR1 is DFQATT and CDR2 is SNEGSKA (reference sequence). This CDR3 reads CSARDRRSPLHF. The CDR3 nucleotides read TGCAGTGCTAGAGACCGACGGTCACCCCTCCACTTT.

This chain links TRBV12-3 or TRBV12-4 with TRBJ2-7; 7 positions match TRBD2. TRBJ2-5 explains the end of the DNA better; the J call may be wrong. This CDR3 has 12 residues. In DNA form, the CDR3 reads TGTGCCAGCGGTAGCGGGCAAGAGACCCAGTACTTC. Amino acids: CASGSGQETQYF.

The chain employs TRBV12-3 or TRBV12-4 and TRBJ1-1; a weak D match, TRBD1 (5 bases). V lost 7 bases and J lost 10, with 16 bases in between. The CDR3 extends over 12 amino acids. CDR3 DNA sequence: TGTGCCAGCACCCCAGATGGGGGGGGAGCTTTCTTT. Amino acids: CASTPDGGGAFF.

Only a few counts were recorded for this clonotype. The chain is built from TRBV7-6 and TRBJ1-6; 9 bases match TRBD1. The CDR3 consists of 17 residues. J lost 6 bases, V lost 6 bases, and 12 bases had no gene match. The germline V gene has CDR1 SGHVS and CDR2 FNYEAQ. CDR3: CASSLRSPGQGNSPLHF. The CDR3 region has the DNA TGTGCCAGCAGTTTACGCTCACCGGGACAGGGTAATTCACCCCTCCACTTT.

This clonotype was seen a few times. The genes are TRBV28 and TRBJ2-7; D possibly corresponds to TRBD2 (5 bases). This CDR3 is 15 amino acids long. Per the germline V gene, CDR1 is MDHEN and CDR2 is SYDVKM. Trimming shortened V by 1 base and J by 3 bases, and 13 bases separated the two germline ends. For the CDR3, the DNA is TGTGCCAGCAGTTTATTGGGCGGGCCACTCTACGAGCAGTACTTC. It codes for CASSLLGGPLYEQYF.

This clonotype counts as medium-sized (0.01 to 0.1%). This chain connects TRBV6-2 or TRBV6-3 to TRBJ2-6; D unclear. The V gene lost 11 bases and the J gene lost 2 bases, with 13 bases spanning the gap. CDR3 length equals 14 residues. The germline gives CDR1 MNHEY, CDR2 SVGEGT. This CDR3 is CAAQVRPGANVLTF. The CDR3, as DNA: TGTGCCGCCCAAGTCCGACCTGGGGCCAACGTCCTGACTTTC.

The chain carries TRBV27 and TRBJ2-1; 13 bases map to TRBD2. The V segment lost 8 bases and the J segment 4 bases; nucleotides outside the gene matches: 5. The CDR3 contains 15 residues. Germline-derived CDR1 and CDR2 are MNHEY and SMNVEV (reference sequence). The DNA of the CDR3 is TGTGCCAGCGGTCGACTAGCGGGAGGTTACAATGAGCAGTTCTTC. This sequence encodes CASGRLAGGYNEQFF.